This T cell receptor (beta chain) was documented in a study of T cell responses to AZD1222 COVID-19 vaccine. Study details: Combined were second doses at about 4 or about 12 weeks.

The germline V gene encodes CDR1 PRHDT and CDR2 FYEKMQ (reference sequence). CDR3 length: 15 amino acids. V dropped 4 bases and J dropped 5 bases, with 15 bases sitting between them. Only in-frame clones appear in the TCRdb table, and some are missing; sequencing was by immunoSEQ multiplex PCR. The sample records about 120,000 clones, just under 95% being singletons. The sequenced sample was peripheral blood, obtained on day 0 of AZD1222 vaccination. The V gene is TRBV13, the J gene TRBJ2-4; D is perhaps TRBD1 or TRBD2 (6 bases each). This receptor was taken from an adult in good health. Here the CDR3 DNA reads TGTGCCAGCAGCTCAAAAGGGGGGACCGAAAACATTCAGTACTTC. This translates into CASSSKGGTENIQYF.